This TCR beta chain was documented in a study of T cell responses to AZD1222 COVID-19 vaccine. The study's findings and limits: The study sampled repertoires only after the peak T cell response. A rise in Spike-specific TCR breadth and depth followed two AZD1222 doses. Most donors were white British and more were female, and clonal diversity was possibly underestimated.

Comment on this clone: What it recognizes is unknown.

CDR1 and CDR2 from the germline V gene are LGHDT and YNNKEL (reference sequence). The CDR3 spans 13 residues. The junction had 6 bases not matched to a gene; V was cut back by 4 bases and J by 9 bases. Clones were read by immunoSEQ multiplex PCR, and TCRdb kept only the in-frame ones, dropping some. The profile shows roughly 190,000 clones, around 90% of them singletons. The chain employs TRBV3-1 (or the pseudogene TRBV3-2) and TRBJ2-1; TRBD2 aligns across 7 bases. The receptor's source is an adult who received the MenACWY meningococcal vaccine as a control. Here the sequenced sample was peripheral blood, taken 28 days after the second dose of the MenACWY control vaccine. CDR3 region: CASSLGLEGEQFF. The CDR3 DNA reads TGTGCCAGCAGCCTCGGACTAGAGGGTGAGCAGTTCTTC.